One sample yielded the 17 T cell receptor beta chains listed below, sequenced in a study of cytomegalovirus exposure and HLA in healthy donors. The PCR contained 60 Vbeta and 13 Jbeta primers. Sequenced by immunoSEQ multiplex PCR; TCRdb stores in-frame clones only, minus some. The sample has about 59,000 clones; about 69% are singletons. The material sequenced was PBMCs. Receptors originate from a man aged 25 to 40 in good health and CMV-seropositive.

The gene calls are TRBV28 and TRBJ2-7, with D perhaps matching TRBD2 (5 bases). V gave up 10 bases and J gave up 7 bases, with 20 bases separating them. CDR1 MDHEN and CDR2 SYDVKM come from the germline V gene. The CDR3 is 13 amino acids. CDR3 sequence: CANSERGSGEQYF. The CDR3 nucleotides are TGTGCCAACTCAGAGAGAGGGTCGGGAGAGCAGTACTTC.

This clone occurred once. The chain couples TRBV4-2 to TRBJ1-5; 8 bases are shared with TRBD1. J lost 2 bases, V lost 2 bases, and 5 bases had no gene match. The CDR3 is 16 residues long. Germline loops: CDR1 LGHNA, CDR2 YNFKEQ. CDR3 bases: TGTGCCAGCAGCCAATCTCTGGACAGGGGCAATCAGCCCCAGCATTTT. It yields the protein CASSQSLDRGNQPQHF.

V usage is TRBV7-2 and J usage is TRBJ2-1; 11 positions agree with TRBD2. The CDR3 is 12 amino acids. J lost 12 bases, V lost 5 bases, and 3 bases had no gene match. Germline CDR1 and CDR2: SGHTA and FQGNSA. Here the CDR3 reads CASSELAGGQFF. Here the CDR3 DNA reads TGTGCCAGCAGCGAGCTAGCGGGGGGGCAGTTCTTC.

This chain connects TRBV18 to TRBJ1-6, with 9 bases matching TRBD1. The CDR3 totals 20 residues. Germline CDR1 reads KGHSH; CDR2 reads LQKENI. With V trimmed by 2 bases and J by 0 bases, 11 bases remained unmatched. The CDR3 DNA is TGTGCCAGCTCACCAACGGGGGCGGGACAGGGTGCCTCCTATAATTCACCCCTCCACTTT. It codes for CASSPTGAGQGASYNSPLHF.

This sequence joins TRBV6-1 and TRBJ2-4; 7 bases map to TRBD1. Germline CDR1 reads MNHNS; CDR2 reads SASEGT. V lost 3 bases, J lost 6 bases, and 2 bases stayed unmatched. The length of the CDR3 is 13 residues. CDR3 amino acids: CASSDRDRNIQYF. The CDR3 DNA reads TGTGCCAGCAGTGACCGGGACAGAAACATTCAGTACTTC.

The gene calls are TRBV27 and TRBJ2-5; 11 bases match TRBD2. Germline assignment: CDR1 MNHEY and CDR2 SMNVEV (reference sequence). V lost 6 bases, J lost 5 bases, and 8 bases stayed unmatched. The CDR3 length is 15 residues. CDR3 sequence: CASSSGTSGGETQYF. The CDR3 nucleotides are TGTGCCAGCAGCTCCGGGACTAGCGGTGGGGAGACCCAGTACTTC.

The chain has TRBV5-4 and TRBJ2-3, with 8 bases that match TRBD2. V shed 2 bases, J shed 0 bases, and the junction held 5 bases outside the gene matches. The CDR3 extends over 16 amino acids. Germline V gene data show CDR1 as SGHNT and CDR2 as YYREEE (reference sequence). CDR3 coding DNA: TGTGCCAGCAGCTTAAGGCGGGGGGCGAGCACAGATACGCAGTATTTT. It specifies CASSLRRGASTDTQYF.

This clone was recorded once. The chain links TRBV7-3 to TRBJ1-1; 8 bases map to TRBD1. CDR3 length: 13 amino acids. V was clipped by 8 bases and J by 0 bases; unmatched bases: 2. From germline, CDR1 is SGHTA and CDR2 FQGTGA. The CDR3 sequence: CASSTGVNTEAFF. The CDR3 DNA reads TGTGCCAGCTCGACAGGGGTGAACACTGAAGCTTTCTTT.

The CDR3 sequence: CASRPRTGFNQPQHF. In DNA form, the CDR3 reads TGTGCCAGCAGACCCCGGACAGGCTTCAATCAGCCCCAGCATTTT. This rearrangement joins TRBV27 to TRBJ1-5; 7 nucleotides agree with TRBD1. Germline V gene sequence: CDR1 MNHEY, CDR2 SMNVEV (reference sequence). The CDR3 spans 15 residues. V was pared by 6 bases and J by 3 bases, with 8 bases of the junction left unmatched.

The V call is TRBV9, the J call TRBJ1-5; 7 nucleotides match TRBD1. Trimming removed 0 bases from V and 0 bases from J; junction bases left unmatched: 21. Germline-derived CDR1 and CDR2 are SGDLS and YYNGEE. This CDR3 has 22 residues. The CDR3 DNA follows: TGTGCCAGCAGCGTAGCTACGAGGGGGCCAAACCGAGGAACTCTTAGCAATCAGCCCCAGCATTTT. This translates into CASSVATRGPNRGTLSNQPQHF. Complete variable domain (other parts from reference TRBV9 and TRBJ1-5): DSGVTQTPKHLITATGQRVTLRCSPRSGDLSVYWYQQSLDQGLQFLIQYYNGEERAKGNILERFSAQQFPDLHSELNLSSLELGDSALYFCASSVATRGPNRGTLSNQPQHFGDGTRLSIL.

This chain connects TRBV18 to TRBJ2-7; 10 nucleotides line up with TRBD1. The CDR3 spans 16 residues. CDR1 is KGHSH and CDR2 is LQKENI in the germline V gene. The J segment lost 7 bases and the V segment lost 2 bases, leaving 11 bases of the junction unmatched. The CDR3 DNA is TGTGCCAGCTCACCAACTCGAGGACAGGGGGGATTTGAGCAGTACTTC. It specifies CASSPTRGQGGFEQYF. Supplemented by reference TRBV18 and TRBJ2-7, the full variable domain reads NAGVMQNPRHLVRRRGQEARLRCSPMKGHSHVYWYRQLPEEGLKFMVYLQKENIIDESGMPKERFSAEFPKEGPSILRIQQVVRGDSAAYFCASSPTRGQGGFEQYFGPGTRLTVT.

This rearrangement joins TRBV29-1 to TRBJ2-5; possibly TRBD2 for D (6 bases). The J call is in doubt because the DNA end fits TRBJ2-7 better. The CDR3 is made up of 14 amino acids. CDR1 and CDR2 from the germline V gene are SQVTM and ANQGSEA. The CDR3 bases are TGCAGCGTGGGACCGGGACTGGACCTCTACGAGCAGTACTTC. Translated, it gives CSVGPGLDLYEQYF.

The V and J genes are TRBV9 and TRBJ1-2; D may be TRBD1 (5 bases). The CDR3 covers 16 residues. With 4 bases removed from V and 3 bases from J, the gap between germline ends came to 19 bases. Germline V gene sequence: CDR1 SGDLS, CDR2 YYNGEE. This CDR3 is CASSPRPGREYYGYTF. As DNA, the CDR3 is TGTGCCAGCAGCCCCCGACCAGGGAGGGAGTACTATGGCTACACCTTC.

This clone has more than one count but fewer than ten. The chain joins TRBV11-2 to TRBJ2-5; D is unresolved. This CDR3 comprises 13 residues. Germline CDR1 is SGHAT and CDR2 is FQNNGV. V lost 0 bases and J 4 bases, leaving 6 bases between the germline ends. The CDR3 here is CASSLDILETQYF. CDR3 sequence (DNA): TGTGCCAGCAGCTTAGATATCTTAGAGACCCAGTACTTC.

Only a few counts were recorded for this clone. This sequence joins TRBV4-1 and TRBJ2-6, with D uncertain. The CDR3 runs 14 residues. Germline values: CDR1 MGHRA, CDR2 YSYEKL. Trimming left V 1 base short and J 4 bases short, with 5 bases between. This chain's CDR3 is CASSQGPGANVLTF. In nucleotides, the CDR3 is TGCGCCAGCAGCCAAGGGCCCGGGGCCAACGTCCTGACTTTC.

The chain combines TRBV10-3 with TRBJ1-6, with TRBD1 matching 9 bases. CDR1 and CDR2 (germline): ENHRY, SYGVKD. J was trimmed by 6 bases and V by 4 bases; bases with no gene match: 4. The CDR3 totals 15 residues. DNA for the CDR3: TGTGCCATCAGTGGAGGGACAGGGCCTAATTCACCCCTCCACTTT. This translates into CAISGGTGPNSPLHF.

The rearrangement links TRBV30 to TRBJ2-2, with 9 bases fitting TRBD2. Losses at the gene ends were 1 base for V and 4 bases for J; bases not matched to a gene: 7. In germline, CDR1 is GTSNPN, CDR2 SVGIG (reference sequence). This CDR3 comprises 16 residues. The CDR3: CAWSGSGGPFTGELFF. CDR3 bases: TGTGCCTGGAGTGGAAGCGGGGGGCCATTCACCGGGGAGCTGTTTTTT.